Listed below are T cell receptor beta chains from one sample, sequenced in a study of EBV T-cell therapy then PD-1 blockade in nasopharyngeal carcinoma. Their cognate antigens are unknown. Profiled with immunoSEQ multiplex PCR; TCRdb holds only in-frame clones, not every one. The sample carries 20,000 to 25,000 clones, about four fifths recorded once. The specimen was CD8+ T cells from blood, collected at day -245 from a patient whose treatment included autologous EBV-specific T cells and nivolumab. Source of these receptors: a man aged 35-49 years with nasopharyngeal carcinoma. CDR3s include the opening cysteine and the closing phenylalanine or tryptophan. A D gene is named only where the DNA matches it firmly. Clone size appears in some rows only: once, few, many, or a class for an expanded clone.

V gene	J gene	D gene	clone size	CDR3 protein	CDR3 DNA
TRBV3-1/TRBV3-2	TRBJ2-5	TRBD2	.	CASSQGRSSGGQETQYF	TGTGCCAGCAGCCAAGGAAGATCTTCGGGGGGCCAAGAGACCCAGTACTTC
TRBV9	TRBJ2-3	.	.	CASADTAEDTQYF	TGTGCCAGCGCCGATACAGCCGAAGATACGCAGTATTTT
TRBV27	TRBJ1-3	.	few	CASSFPGAHTIYF	TGTGCCAGCAGTTTCCCCGGGGCGCACACCATATATTTT
TRBV27	TRBJ2-7	TRBD1	.	CASSSQGAAYEQYF	TGTGCCAGCAGTTCTCAGGGGGCAGCCTACGAGCAGTACTTC
TRBV10-3	TRBJ2-3	TRBD2	.	CAISESGGVADTQYF	TGTGCCATCAGTGAGTCTGGGGGGGTGGCAGATACGCAGTATTTT
TRBV6-2/TRBV6-3	TRBJ1-1	.	.	CASSITAIFKNTEAFF	TGTGCCAGCAGCATCACGGCCATTTTTAAGAACACTGAAGCTTTCTTT
TRBV7-6	TRBJ1-1	TRBD1	.	CASSFRQGVKTEAFF	TGTGCCAGCAGCTTTCGACAGGGGGTGAAAACTGAAGCTTTCTTT
TRBV6-2/TRBV6-3	TRBJ1-1	.	.	CASSSQLNTEAFF	TGTGCCAGCAGTTCACAGTTGAACACTGAAGCTTTCTTT
TRBV27	TRBJ2-3	TRBD2	once	CASSTSGGTDTQYF	TGTGCCAGCAGTACTAGCGGGGGCACAGATACGCAGTATTTT
TRBV7-9	TRBJ1-2	.	.	CASQGPWIGGNYGYTF	TGTGCCAGCCAGGGTCCGTGGATTGGAGGGAACTATGGCTACACCTTC
TRBV7-8	TRBJ2-2	.	.	CASTPHRELFF	TGTGCCAGCACTCCACACCGGGAGCTGTTTTTT
TRBV6-1	TRBJ1-4	.	.	CASSEEALRGATNEKLFF	TGTGCCAGCAGTGAAGAGGCCCTTCGGGGGGCAACTAATGAAAAACTGTTTTTT
TRBV7-8	TRBJ2-7	.	.	CASSWGSVAYEQYF	TGTGCCAGCAGCTGGGGATCGGTAGCCTACGAGCAGTACTTC
TRBV14	TRBJ2-1	TRBD1	.	CASSTRQGVNEQFF	TGTGCCAGCAGCACGCGACAGGGGGTCAATGAGCAGTTCTTC
TRBV9	TRBJ2-2	.	.	CASSSDRVTGELFF	TGTGCCAGCAGTTCGGACAGAGTCACCGGGGAGCTGTTTTTT
TRBV5-1	TRBJ2-3	.	.	CASSLWPGTDTQYF	TGCGCCAGCAGCTTGTGGCCGGGGACAGATACGCAGTATTTT
TRBV10-2	TRBJ1-5	.	once	CASSHLPDGRNQPQHF	TGCGCCAGCAGTCACCTCCCCGACGGCCGGAATCAGCCCCAGCATTTT
TRBV2	TRBJ2-5	TRBD1	.	CASSPPLDRGQETQYF	TGTGCCAGCAGCCCTCCCCTGGACAGGGGCCAAGAGACCCAGTACTTC
TRBV7-9	TRBJ2-1	.	.	CASSLGAGTQNEQFF	TGTGCCAGCAGCCTCGGTGCCGGGACTCAGAATGAGCAGTTCTTC
TRBV6-1	TRBJ1-5	TRBD1	.	CASSDRDSTNQPQHF	TGTGCCAGCAGTGATCGGGACAGCACCAATCAGCCCCAGCATTTT
TRBV7-8	TRBJ1-1	.	.	CASSLERGRQMENTEAFF	TGTGCCAGCAGCTTAGAGAGGGGGAGACAGATGGAGAACACTGAAGCTTTCTTT
TRBV5-4	TRBJ2-7	.	.	CASSTSGTPGGQYF	TGTGCCAGCAGCACTTCCGGGACCCCCGGCGGCCAGTACTTC
TRBV7-9	TRBJ2-2	.	few	CASSLEGLTGELFF	TGTGCCAGCAGCTTAGAAGGGCTAACCGGGGAGCTGTTTTTT
TRBV27	TRBJ2-5	TRBD1	.	CASSPLGQGQETQYF	TGTGCCAGCAGTCCCCTCGGACAGGGTCAAGAGACCCAGTACTTC
TRBV28	TRBJ1-5	TRBD1	.	CASSSRGQGAYQPQHF	TGTGCCAGCAGTTCCAGAGGGCAGGGGGCCTACCAACCCCAGCATTTT
TRBV6-5	TRBJ1-1	.	few	CASSYGGLMNTEAFF	TGTGCCAGCAGTTACGGGGGCCTCATGAACACTGAAGCTTTCTTT
TRBV6-1	TRBJ1-2	.	.	CASSENGEGGNGYTF	TGTGCCAGCAGTGAAAATGGGGAGGGCGGTAATGGCTACACCTTC
TRBV6-5	TRBJ1-3	TRBD1	.	CASCDRGRNTIYF	TGTGCCAGCTGCGACAGGGGAAGAAACACCATATATTTT
TRBV9	TRBJ2-5	TRBD2	.	CASSVSGGPQETQYF	TGTGCCAGCAGCGTTAGCGGGGGACCCCAAGAGACCCAGTACTTC
TRBV6-5	TRBJ1-1	.	.	CASSYGIEAFF	TGTGCCAGCAGTTACGGCATTGAAGCTTTCTTT
TRBV15	TRBJ2-3	TRBD1	.	CATSSNSGGSDTQYF	TGTGCCACCAGCAGCAACTCAGGGGGTTCAGATACGCAGTATTTT
TRBV7-2	TRBJ1-2	.	.	CASSGPGRALYGYTF	TGTGCCAGCAGCGGCCCGGGACGGGCCCTCTATGGCTACACCTTC
TRBV5-4	TRBJ2-3	.	.	CASSLIGGSTDTQYF	TGTGCCAGCAGCTTGATAGGGGGTAGCACAGATACGCAGTATTTT
TRBV7-3	TRBJ2-1	.	few	CASSLGLSSYNEQFF	TGTGCCAGCAGCTTAGGTCTGAGCTCCTACAATGAGCAGTTCTTC
TRBV19	TRBJ1-3	.	.	CASNTGWNSGNTIYF	TGTGCCAGTAATACAGGGTGGAACTCTGGAAACACCATATATTTT
TRBV19	TRBJ1-5	.	.	CASSAARSNQPQHF	TGTGCCAGTAGTGCCGCAAGGAGCAATCAGCCCCAGCATTTT